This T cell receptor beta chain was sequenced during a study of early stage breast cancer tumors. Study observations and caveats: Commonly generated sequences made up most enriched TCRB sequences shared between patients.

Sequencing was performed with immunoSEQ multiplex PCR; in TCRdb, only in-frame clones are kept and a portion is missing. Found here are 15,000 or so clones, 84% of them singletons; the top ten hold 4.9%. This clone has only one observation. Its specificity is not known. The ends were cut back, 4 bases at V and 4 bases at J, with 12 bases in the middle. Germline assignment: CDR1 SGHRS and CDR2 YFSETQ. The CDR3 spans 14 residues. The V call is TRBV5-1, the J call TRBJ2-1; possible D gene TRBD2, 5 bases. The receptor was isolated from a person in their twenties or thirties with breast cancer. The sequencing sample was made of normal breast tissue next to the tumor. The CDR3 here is CASSPPRGYNEQFF. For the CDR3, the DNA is TGCGCCAGCAGCCCCCCGAGAGGGTACAATGAGCAGTTCTTC.